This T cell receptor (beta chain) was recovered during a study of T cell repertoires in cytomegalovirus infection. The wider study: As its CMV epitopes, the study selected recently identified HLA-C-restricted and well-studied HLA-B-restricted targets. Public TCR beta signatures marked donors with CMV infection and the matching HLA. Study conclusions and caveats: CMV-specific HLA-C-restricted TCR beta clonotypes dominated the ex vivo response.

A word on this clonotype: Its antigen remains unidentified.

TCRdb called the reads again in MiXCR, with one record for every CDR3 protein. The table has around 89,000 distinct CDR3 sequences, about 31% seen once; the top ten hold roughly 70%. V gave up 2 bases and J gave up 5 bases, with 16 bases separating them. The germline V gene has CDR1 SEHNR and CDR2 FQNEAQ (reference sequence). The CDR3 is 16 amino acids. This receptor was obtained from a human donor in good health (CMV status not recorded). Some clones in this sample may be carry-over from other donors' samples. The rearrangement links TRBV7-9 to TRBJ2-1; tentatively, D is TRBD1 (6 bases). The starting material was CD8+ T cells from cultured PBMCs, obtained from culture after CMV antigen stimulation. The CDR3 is CASSLSGAGENNEQFF. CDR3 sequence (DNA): TGTGCCAGCAGCTTAAGTGGGGCAGGGGAAAACAATGAGCAGTTCTTC.